This T cell receptor beta chain derives from a study of blood T cell repertoires in COVID-19 (dated by TCRdb to 2019 to 2021). Context from the whole study: Samples from collaborators originated in the United States, Italy and Spain and spanned both the acute and convalescent phases of COVID-19. The material from the prospective study consisted of cDNA or gDNA derived from T cells, B-cell-depleted T cells, or PBMCs. The sample metadata nearly always contained a de-identified subject ID, COVID-19 status, age in years and sex. The repertoires were released in a freely available public database intended as a resource for research on the immune response to SARS-CoV-2. Deeply sampled blood TCRbeta repertoires from subjects exposed to, actively infected with, or recovered from COVID-19 were included in the dataset. Samples were obtained from the ongoing ImmuneRACE study (first 160 participants) and from 1,254 subjects provided by 6 global collaborators. Where HLA class I and class II types were available, the types were taken from metadata supplied by the sample provider, not from assay-based typing.

Details on this clone: This clone's antigen is unknown. Qualities for individual bases were not recorded, and no much larger clone is one base off.

The germline V gene supplies CDR1 SGHAT and CDR2 FQNNGV. From the cysteine up to the phenylalanine, the CDR3 has a length of 14 residues. Just CDR3 DNA is preserved here, 42 bases in frame from base 1. The germline V and J ends show losses of 1 base and 7 bases respectively, and no gene match explains 6 bases of the junction. Each collaborating institution followed its own protocols to collect whole blood in K2EDTA tubes. For TCRbeta analysis, collaborators shipped samples as frozen whole blood, isolated PBMCs, or DNA extracted from either of those sample types. The immunoSEQ Assay, a bias-controlled multiplex PCR, was used to amplify TCRbeta CDR3 regions from genomic DNA. The paper's processing steps were these. Nucleated cell counts per sample were estimated from amplification of reference gene primers within the assay. To quantify the absolute abundance of each unique TCRbeta CDR3 rearrangement, sequence reads were collapsed and filtered. Productive Simpson clonality was computed per sample as the square root of Simpson's diversity index over productive rearrangements. The immuneACCESS repertoire file appears here via TCRdb, limited to in-frame rearrangements. These files lack a portion of the clones; in checked studies, under half of the deficit traces to unresolved V genes, and the cause of the others is not known. Clone size and the V and J calls come from that table; the DNA yielded D and trimming. For this sample the table gives roughly 120,000 clones, of which about 85% were detected only once. The top ten clones comprise around 5.1% of the sample.

Beyond this particular receptor, the publication reports: The amount of clinical and demographic metadata varied by source and participant and was provided uncurated.

Sequencing used peripheral blood. The chain is assembled from TRBV11-2 and TRBJ1-2, with TRBD1 matching 7 junction bases. The TCR sequence derives from a human donor in a cohort sampled during active COVID-19. Here is the DNA: TGTGCCAGCAGCTTAGGTAGGGGGCGAGGTGGCTACACCTTC. It is translated as CASSLGRGRGGYTF. With the portions outside the CDR3 filled from the reference TRBV11-2 and TRBJ1-2 genes, the complete variable region becomes EAGVAQSPRYKIIEKRQSVAFWCNPISGHATLYWYQQILGQGPKLLIQFQNNGVVDDSQLPKDRFSAERLKGVDSTLKIQPAKLEDSAVYLCASSLGRGRGGYTFGSGTRLTVV.